A selection of T cell receptor beta chains follows, all from one sample in a study of blood T cell repertoires in COVID-19. Assay: immunoSEQ multiplex PCR; the TCRdb copy retains only in-frame clones and omits some. Of about 94,000 clones listed, 75% to 90% are singletons. Sequencing was carried out using peripheral blood. Receptors originate from a woman aged 80 or older with acute or convalescent COVID-19. CDR3s include the opening cysteine and the closing phenylalanine or tryptophan. A D gene is named only where the DNA matches it firmly. The size field is filled for only some rows; it gives once, few, many or a size class.

TRBD2 | NA | TRBJ2-5 | TRBV9 | CASSMTLAGGPRTQYF | TGTGCCAGCAGCATGACACTAGCGGGGGGCCCTAGGACCCAGTACTTC
TRBD2 | NA | TRBJ2-5 | TRBV5-1 | CASSLILAGASETQYF | TGCGCCAGCAGCTTGATTCTAGCGGGAGCGTCGGAGACCCAGTACTTC
TRBD2 | NA | TRBJ2-7 | TRBV19 | CASSIDLTSVNEQYF | TGTGCCAGTAGTATAGATCTAACTAGCGTCAACGAGCAGTACTTC
TRBD2 | NA | TRBJ2-2 | TRBV4-2 | CASSPLAGLNTGELFF | TGTGCCAGCAGCCCGCTAGCGGGGCTGAACACCGGGGAGCTGTTTTTT
NA | NA | TRBJ2-2 | TRBV15 | CATSRDPRVGTGELFF | TGTGCCACCAGCAGAGATCCCAGGGTTGGGACCGGGGAGCTGTTTTTT
NA | NA | TRBJ2-7 | TRBV29-1 | CSVLGRVDSLNEQYF | TGCAGCGTGCTGGGCAGGGTTGACTCTTTAAACGAGCAGTACTTC
NA | NA | TRBJ2-1 | TRBV5-1 | CASSFLAGGGNEQFF | TGCGCCAGCAGCTTCTTGGCTGGGGGAGGCAATGAGCAGTTCTTC
NA | NA | TRBJ1-2 | TRBV5-8 | CASTEQAGVGYGYTF | TGTGCCAGCACCGAGCAGGCAGGCGTTGGCTATGGCTACACCTTC
TRBD1 | medium-sized | TRBJ1-1 | TRBV7-9 | CASSRQGPNTEAFF | TGTGCCAGCAGCCGACAGGGGCCAAACACTGAAGCTTTCTTT
NA | few | TRBJ1-1 | TRBV5-1 | CASSLGTDSEAFF | TGCGCCAGCAGCTTGGGGACAGATTCTGAAGCTTTCTTT
NA | NA | TRBJ2-7 | TRBV2 | CASSSTGTLTYEQYF | TGTGCCAGCAGTTCGACCGGGACTCTGACCTACGAGCAGTACTTC
NA | once | TRBJ2-3 | TRBV2 | CASSPSVDTDTQYF | TGTGCCAGCAGTCCTAGCGTGGATACAGATACGCAGTATTTT
TRBD2 | few | TRBJ2-1 | TRBV9 | CASSVATSGGVGGNEQFF | TGTGCCAGCAGCGTAGCGACTAGCGGGGGGGTAGGTGGGAATGAGCAGTTCTTC
TRBD1 | NA | TRBJ1-1 | TRBV6-6 | CASSYGQGARAFF | TGTGCCAGCAGTTACGGACAGGGGGCGCGAGCTTTCTTT
TRBD2 | NA | TRBJ2-5 | TRBV5-4 | CASWEGLGETQYF | TGTGCCAGCTGGGAGGGCCTCGGCGAGACCCAGTACTTC
TRBD1 | NA | TRBJ2-5 | TRBV27 | CASTPTGYPGETQYF | TGTGCCAGCACCCCGACAGGGTATCCCGGAGAGACCCAGTACTTC
NA | NA | TRBJ1-4 | TRBV5-1 | CASSYSGAATNEKLFF | TGCGCCAGCAGCTATTCAGGGGCTGCAACTAATGAAAAACTGTTTTTT
TRBD2 | NA | TRBJ2-7 | TRBV20-1 | CSASLAGAFSYEQYF | TGCAGTGCTAGTCTGGCGGGAGCCTTCTCCTACGAGCAGTACTTC
NA | NA | TRBJ1-6 | TRBV19 | CASSILPDNSSPLHF | TGTGCCAGTAGTATTTTGCCGGACAATTCTTCACCCCTCCACTTT
NA | NA | TRBJ1-1 | TRBV6-5 | CASSYSTSGVTEAFF | TGTGCCAGCAGTTACTCTACGTCAGGGGTAACTGAAGCTTTCTTT
TRBD1 | NA | TRBJ2-7 | TRBV11-1 | CASSRDRGHEQYF | TGTGCCAGCAGCCGGGACAGGGGGCACGAGCAGTACTTC
NA | NA | TRBJ2-1 | TRBV13 | CASRTRGGHYNEQFF | TGTGCCAGCAGGACCCGCGGGGGACACTACAATGAGCAGTTCTTC
NA | NA | TRBJ1-2 | TRBV18 | CASSPDTLANYGYTF | TGTGCCAGCTCACCGGACACCTTAGCTAACTATGGCTACACCTTC
NA | once | TRBJ2-1 | TRBV9 | CASSVAGAYNEQFF | TGTGCCAGCAGCGTGGCGGGGGCATACAATGAGCAGTTCTTC
NA | NA | TRBJ2-3 | TRBV5-6 | CASSTLAGDTQYF | TGTGCCAGCAGCACGCTAGCAGGAGATACGCAGTATTTT
NA | NA | TRBJ1-1 | TRBV27 | CASSSHDRRNTEAFF | TGTGCCAGCAGTTCGCACGACAGGCGGAACACTGAAGCTTTCTTT